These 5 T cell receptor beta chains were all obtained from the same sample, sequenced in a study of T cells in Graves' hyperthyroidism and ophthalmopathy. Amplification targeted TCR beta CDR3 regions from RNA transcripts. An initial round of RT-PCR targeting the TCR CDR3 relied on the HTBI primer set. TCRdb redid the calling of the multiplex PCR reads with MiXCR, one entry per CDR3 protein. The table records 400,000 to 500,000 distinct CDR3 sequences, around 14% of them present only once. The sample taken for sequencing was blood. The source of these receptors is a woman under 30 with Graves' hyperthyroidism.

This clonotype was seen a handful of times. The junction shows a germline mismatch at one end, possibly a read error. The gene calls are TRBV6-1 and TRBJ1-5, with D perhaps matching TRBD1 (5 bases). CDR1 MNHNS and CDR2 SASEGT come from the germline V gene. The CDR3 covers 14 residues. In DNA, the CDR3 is TGTGCCAGCAGCCCGGACACTGTCAATCGGCCCCAGCATTTT. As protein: CASSPDTVNRPQHF.

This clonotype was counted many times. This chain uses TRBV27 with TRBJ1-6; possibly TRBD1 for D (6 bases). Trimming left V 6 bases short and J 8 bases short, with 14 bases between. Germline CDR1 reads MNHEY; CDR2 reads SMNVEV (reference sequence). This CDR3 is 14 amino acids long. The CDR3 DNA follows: TGTGCCAGCAGCGAAGACAGGCTCGATTCACCCCTCCACTTT. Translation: CASSEDRLDSPLHF.

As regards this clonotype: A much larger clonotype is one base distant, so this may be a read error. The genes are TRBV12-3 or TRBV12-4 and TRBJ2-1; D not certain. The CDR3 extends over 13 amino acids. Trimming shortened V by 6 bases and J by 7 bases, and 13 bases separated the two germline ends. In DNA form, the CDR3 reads TGTGCCAGCAGGTACATCTCCCCTAATGAGCAGTTCTTC. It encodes CASRYISPNEQFF.

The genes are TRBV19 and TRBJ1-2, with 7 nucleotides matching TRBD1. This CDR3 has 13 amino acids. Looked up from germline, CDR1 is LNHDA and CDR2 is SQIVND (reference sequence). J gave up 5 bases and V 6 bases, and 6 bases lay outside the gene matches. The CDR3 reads CASSLMGQYGYTF. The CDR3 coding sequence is TGTGCCAGTAGCCTGATGGGACAGTATGGCTACACCTTC.

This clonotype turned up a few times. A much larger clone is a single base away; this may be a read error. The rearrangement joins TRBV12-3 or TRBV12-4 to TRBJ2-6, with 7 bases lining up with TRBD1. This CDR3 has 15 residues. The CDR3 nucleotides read TGTGCCAGCAGTTTCCAGGGGGATGGGGCCAACGTCCTGGCTTTC. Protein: CASSFQGDGANVLAF.